This T cell receptor beta chain was identified in a study of cytomegalovirus exposure and HLA in healthy donors. Study overall: Ancestry clustering placed more than 80% of approximately 370 genotyped donors in the Caucasian-associated cluster.

The PCR contained 60 Vbeta and 13 Jbeta primers. Sequenced by immunoSEQ multiplex PCR; TCRdb stores in-frame clones only, minus some. This sample's table reports roughly 40,000 clones. Findings and caveats of the study: Roughly uniform sequencing depth across donors was assumed, possibly incorrectly.

As regards this clone: The antigen is not known.

This CDR3 has 13 residues. CDR1 is SGHRS and CDR2 is YFSETQ in the germline V gene. Trimming removed 3 bases from V and 6 bases from J; junction bases left unmatched: 1. The V and J genes are TRBV5-1 and TRBJ2-4, with TRBD1 matching 9 bases. This TCR came from a male donor in good health and CMV-seronegative. Specimen: PBMCs. For the CDR3, the DNA is TGCGCCAGCAGCTCGGACAGGGGAAACATTCAGTACTTC. Protein sequence: CASSSDRGNIQYF.